The next 11 T cell receptor beta chains were all read from a single sample in a study of vaccination and CD4 T cells after COVID-19 (dated by TCRdb to the early 2020s). Taken with the paper, the label for treatment or condition translates to: approximately nine-day PBMC culture with coronavirus spike peptide pools or control peptides (ViraFEST assay). These receptors have no known antigen. Library generation was performed with PCR. Sequencing was carried out with an Illumina iSeq 100. DNA from cultured CD4+ T cells underwent TCR sequencing with the Oncomine TCR Beta short-read assay at the Johns Hopkins FTIC core. TCRdb took the public reads, trimmed them with fastp at Q25, ran MiXCR for clone calling and kept in-frame beta chains. CDR3 protein duplicates are merged, each entry listing the most common genes and DNA. The sample data list 13,000 or so distinct CDR3 sequences, and 25% to 30% of these were observed just once. The ten largest clones capture approximately 8% of the sample.

Sequenced input: CD4+ T cells from blood, cultured in vitro. These TCRs come from a human donor who had recovered from COVID-19.

With regard to this clonotype: Compared with germline, one end of the junction differs, possibly owing to a read error. The V and J genes are TRBV7-7 and TRBJ2-2; D is undetermined. Germline-derived CDR1 and CDR2 are SSHAT and FNYEAQ (reference sequence). The CDR3 extends over 14 amino acids. The CDR3 DNA reads TGTGCTAGCAGCCAACTAAGGGACACCGGGGAGCTGTTTTTT. Translating it yields CASSQLRDTGELFF.

The chain carries TRBV6-1 and TRBJ1-5; D is possibly TRBD1 (5 bases). The CDR3 is made up of 16 amino acids. Per germline, CDR1 MNHNS and CDR2 SASEGT. Trimming left V 6 bases short and J 0 bases short, with 15 bases between. This CDR3 is CASRGRAAYSNQPQHF. CDR3 nucleotide sequence: TGTGCCAGCAGGGGGCGGGCAGCATATAGCAATCAGCCCCAGCATTTT.

The sample holds a few counts of this clonotype. The chain joins TRBV5-4 to TRBJ1-2; D not resolved. Per germline, CDR1 SGHNT and CDR2 YYREEE (reference sequence). The CDR3 spans 13 residues. The V gene lost 4 bases and the J gene lost 8 bases, with 15 bases spanning the gap. The CDR3 reads CASSLGSREGYTF. Written as DNA, the CDR3 is TGTGCCAGCAGCCTGGGATCAAGAGAAGGCTACACCTTC.

This clonotype came up once. V and J are TRBV18 and TRBJ1-2; 7 nucleotides agree with TRBD1. Unmatched junction bases numbered 16, after V lost 1 base and J lost 8 bases. Germline lookup yields CDR1 KGHSH and CDR2 LQKENI. The CDR3 is 17 amino acids. The CDR3: CASSPLSGQASMVGYTF. The CDR3 nucleotides are TGTGCCAGCTCACCACTCTCTGGACAGGCGTCCATGGTAGGCTACACCTTC.

V gene TRBV5-1 combines with J gene TRBJ2-7, with TRBD1 matching over 9 bases. The V gene end was trimmed by 8 bases and the J gene end by 6 bases; junction bases not matched to a gene: 9. The CDR3 extends over 13 amino acids. Germline assignment: CDR1 SGHRS and CDR2 YFSETQ. CDR3 amino acids: CASHRDRGSEQYF. The CDR3 nucleotides are TGCGCCAGTCACCGTGACAGGGGGAGCGAGCAGTACTTC.

V and J are TRBV5-5 and TRBJ2-5, with 9 bases lining up with TRBD1. Trimming cost V 3 bases and J 4 bases; bases outside gene matches: 10. In germline, CDR1 is SGHKS, CDR2 YYEKEE (reference sequence). The CDR3 runs 16 residues. The CDR3 bases are TGTGCCAGCAGCTGGCCCCCTACAGGGGGCCTAGAGACCCAGTACTTC. This codes for CASSWPPTGGLETQYF.

This sequence joins TRBV10-3 and TRBJ1-3; no clear D. V lost 6 bases, J lost 1 base, and 10 bases lay in between. This CDR3 contains 14 residues. The germline V gene encodes CDR1 ENHRY and CDR2 SYGVKD. The CDR3 loop reads CAISLSVSGNTIYF. CDR3 bases: TGTGCCATCAGCCTCAGCGTTTCTGGAAACACCATATATTTT.

This clonotype was seen more than once but under ten times. The chain uses TRBV20-1 and TRBJ1-1; a weak D match, TRBD1 (6 bases). CDR3 length: 14 residues. The ends were cut back, 2 bases at V and 2 bases at J, with 12 bases in the middle. The germline V gene has CDR1 DFQATT and CDR2 SNEGSKA (reference sequence). The CDR3 DNA sequence: TGCAGTGCTAGACCAGGGGCATTTAACACTGAAGCTTTCTTT. It is translated as CSARPGAFNTEAFF.

The chain couples TRBV6-1 to TRBJ2-2; the D is unclear. Germline V lookup: CDR1 MNHNS, CDR2 SASEGT. The CDR3 extends over 16 amino acids. V was clipped by 4 bases and J by 5 bases, with 17 bases between them. CDR3 nucleotide sequence: TGTGCCAGCAGTGGACAACCCCCCCTTTGGACCGGGGAGCTGTTTTTT. Protein: CASSGQPPLWTGELFF.

This clonotype has more than one count but fewer than ten. The V and J genes are TRBV20-1 and TRBJ1-1; 7 bases are a match to TRBD1. This CDR3 region has 13 residues. Germline V gene sequence: CDR1 DFQATT, CDR2 SNEGSKA (reference sequence). J gave up 2 bases and V 6 bases, and 6 bases lay outside the gene matches. In DNA, the CDR3 is TGCAGTGCCCCGGGACAGTTTAACACTGAAGCTTTCTTT. Amino acids: CSAPGQFNTEAFF.

Here the CDR3 reads CASSERVGNTIYF. The CDR3, as DNA: TGTGCCAGCAGTGAAAGGGTCGGAAACACCATATATTTT. The chain joins TRBV2 to TRBJ1-3, with no clear D. Trimming shortened V by 2 bases and J by 4 bases, and 6 bases separated the two germline ends. The germline V gene has CDR1 SNHLY and CDR2 FYNNEI. The CDR3 has 13 amino acids.